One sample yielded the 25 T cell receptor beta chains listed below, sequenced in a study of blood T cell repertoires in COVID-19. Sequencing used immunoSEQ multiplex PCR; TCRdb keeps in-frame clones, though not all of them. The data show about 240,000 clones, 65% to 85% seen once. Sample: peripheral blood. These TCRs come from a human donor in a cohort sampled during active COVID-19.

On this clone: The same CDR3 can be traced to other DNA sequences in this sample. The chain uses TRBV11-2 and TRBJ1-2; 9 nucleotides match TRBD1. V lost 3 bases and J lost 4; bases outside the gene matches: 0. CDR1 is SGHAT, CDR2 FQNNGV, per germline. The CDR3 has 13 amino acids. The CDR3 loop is CASSLGQGYGYTF. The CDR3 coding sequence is TGTGCCAGCAGCTTGGGACAGGGCTATGGCTACACCTTC.

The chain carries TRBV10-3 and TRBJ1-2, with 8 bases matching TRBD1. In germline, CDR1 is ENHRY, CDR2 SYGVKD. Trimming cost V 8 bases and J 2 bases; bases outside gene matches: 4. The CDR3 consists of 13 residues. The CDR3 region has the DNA TGTGCCATCGGGGGACAGGCGAACTATGGCTACACCTTC. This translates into CAIGGQANYGYTF.

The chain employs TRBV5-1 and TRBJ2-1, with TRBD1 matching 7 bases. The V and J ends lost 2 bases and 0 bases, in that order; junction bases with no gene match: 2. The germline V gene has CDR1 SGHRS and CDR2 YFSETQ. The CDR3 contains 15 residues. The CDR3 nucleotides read TGCGCCAGCAGCTTAAGACAGGGCTCCTACAATGAGCAGTTCTTC. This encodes CASSLRQGSYNEQFF. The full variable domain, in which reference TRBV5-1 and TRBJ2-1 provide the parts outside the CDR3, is KAGVTQTPRYLIKTRGQQVTLSCSPISGHRSVSWYQQTPGQGLQFLFEYFSETQRNKGNFPGRFSGRQFSNSRSEMNVSTLELGDSALYLCASSLRQGSYNEQFFGPGTRLTVL.

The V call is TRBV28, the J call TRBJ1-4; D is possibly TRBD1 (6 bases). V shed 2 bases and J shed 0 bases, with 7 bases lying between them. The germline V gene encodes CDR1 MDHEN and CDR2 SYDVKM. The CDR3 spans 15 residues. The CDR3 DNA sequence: TGTGCCAGCAGTTTAGACAGGACAACTAATGAAAAACTGTTTTTT. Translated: CASSLDRTTNEKLFF.

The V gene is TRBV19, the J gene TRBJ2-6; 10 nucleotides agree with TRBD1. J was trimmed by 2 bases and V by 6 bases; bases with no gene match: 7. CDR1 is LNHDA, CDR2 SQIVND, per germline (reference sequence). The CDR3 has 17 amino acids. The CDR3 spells CASSLTGGAPGANVLTF. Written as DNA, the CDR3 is TGTGCCAGTAGCTTGACAGGGGGCGCCCCTGGGGCCAACGTCCTGACTTTC.

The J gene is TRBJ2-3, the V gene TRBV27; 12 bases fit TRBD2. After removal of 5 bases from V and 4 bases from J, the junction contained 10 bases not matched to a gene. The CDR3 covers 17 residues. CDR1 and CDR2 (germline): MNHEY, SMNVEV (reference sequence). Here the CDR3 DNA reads TGTGCCAGCAGTCTTCCGACTAGCGGGAGAGTCCCAGATACGCAGTATTTT. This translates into CASSLPTSGRVPDTQYF.

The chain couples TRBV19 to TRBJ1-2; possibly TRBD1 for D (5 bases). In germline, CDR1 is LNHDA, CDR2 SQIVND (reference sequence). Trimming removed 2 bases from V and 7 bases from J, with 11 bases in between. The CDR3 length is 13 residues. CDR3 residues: CASSITREVGYTF. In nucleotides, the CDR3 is TGTGCCAGTAGTATAACCAGGGAGGTTGGCTACACCTTC.

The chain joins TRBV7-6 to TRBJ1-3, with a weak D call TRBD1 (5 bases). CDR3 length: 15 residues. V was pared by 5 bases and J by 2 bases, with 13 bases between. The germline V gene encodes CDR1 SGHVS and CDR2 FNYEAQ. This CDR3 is CASSLGGGAGNTIYF. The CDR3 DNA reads TGTGCCAGCAGCCTAGGCGGGGGTGCTGGAAACACCATATATTTT.

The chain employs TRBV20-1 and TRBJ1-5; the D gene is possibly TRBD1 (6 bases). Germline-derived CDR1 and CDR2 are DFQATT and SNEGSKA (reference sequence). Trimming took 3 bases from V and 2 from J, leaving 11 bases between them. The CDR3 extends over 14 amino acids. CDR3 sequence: CSASTRGRNQPQHF. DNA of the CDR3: TGCAGTGCTAGTACCAGGGGACGCAATCAGCCCCAGCATTTT.

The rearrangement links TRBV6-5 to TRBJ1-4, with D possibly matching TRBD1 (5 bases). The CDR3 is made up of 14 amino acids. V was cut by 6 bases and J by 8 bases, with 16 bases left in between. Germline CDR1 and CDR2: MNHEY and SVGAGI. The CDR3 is CASSPQVSDEKLFF. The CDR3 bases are TGTGCCAGCAGCCCACAGGTTTCGGACGAAAAACTGTTTTTT.

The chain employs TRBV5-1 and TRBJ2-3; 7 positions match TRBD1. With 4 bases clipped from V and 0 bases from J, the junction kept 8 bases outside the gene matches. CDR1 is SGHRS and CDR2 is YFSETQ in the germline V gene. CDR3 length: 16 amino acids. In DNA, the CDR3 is TGCGCCAGCAGCGTAGACAGGGATACTAGCACAGATACGCAGTATTTT. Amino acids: CASSVDRDTSTDTQYF. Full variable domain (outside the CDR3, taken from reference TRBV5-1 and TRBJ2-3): KAGVTQTPRYLIKTRGQQVTLSCSPISGHRSVSWYQQTPGQGLQFLFEYFSETQRNKGNFPGRFSGRQFSNSRSEMNVSTLELGDSALYLCASSVDRDTSTDTQYFGPGTRLTVL.

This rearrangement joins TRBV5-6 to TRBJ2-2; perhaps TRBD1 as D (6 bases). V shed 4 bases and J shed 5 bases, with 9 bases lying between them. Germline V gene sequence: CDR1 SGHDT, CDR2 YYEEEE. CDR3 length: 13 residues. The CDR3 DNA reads TGTGCCAGCAGCCCACAGGGTACCGGGGAGCTGTTTTTT. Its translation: CASSPQGTGELFF.

CDR3 protein: CASSFLGGQTQYF. CDR3 DNA: TGTGCCAGCAGTTTCCTCGGGGGACAGACCCAGTACTTC. This chain uses TRBV28 with TRBJ2-5; D is possibly TRBD2 (6 bases). Germline V gives CDR1 MDHEN, CDR2 SYDVKM. The CDR3 is 13 residues long. With 3 bases removed from V and 6 bases from J, the gap between germline ends came to 11 bases.

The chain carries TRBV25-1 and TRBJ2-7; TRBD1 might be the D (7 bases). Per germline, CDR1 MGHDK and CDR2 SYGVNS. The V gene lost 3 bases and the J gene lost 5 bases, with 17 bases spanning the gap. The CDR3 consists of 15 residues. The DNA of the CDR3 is TGTGCCAGCAGTGACCCCCACCAGGGGGGCAACGAGCAGTACTTC. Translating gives CASSDPHQGGNEQYF.

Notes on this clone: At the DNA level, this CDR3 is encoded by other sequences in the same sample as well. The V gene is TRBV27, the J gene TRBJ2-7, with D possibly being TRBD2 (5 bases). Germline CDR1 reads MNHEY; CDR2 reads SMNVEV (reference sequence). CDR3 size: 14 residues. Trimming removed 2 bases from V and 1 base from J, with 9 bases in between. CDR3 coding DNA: TGTGCCAGCAGTTTAGAGAGCGGATCCTACGAGCAGTACTTC. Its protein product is CASSLESGSYEQYF.

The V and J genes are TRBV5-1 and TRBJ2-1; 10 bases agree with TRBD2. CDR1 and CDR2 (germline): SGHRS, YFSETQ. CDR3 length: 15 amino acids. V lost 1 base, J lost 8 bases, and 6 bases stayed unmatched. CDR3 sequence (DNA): TGCGCCAGCAGCTTGAGCGGGAGGGCCGGCTATGAGCAGTTCTTC. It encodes CASSLSGRAGYEQFF.

The CDR3: CASSPYDRGEFGYTF. CDR3 bases: TGTGCCAGCAGCCCCTATGACAGGGGCGAATTTGGCTACACCTTC. The chain is built from TRBV5-6 and TRBJ1-2, with TRBD1 identical over 8 bases. CDR3 length: 15 amino acids. Germline CDR1 SGHDT, CDR2 YYEEEE. The V and J ends lost 4 bases and 7 bases, in that order; junction bases with no gene match: 12.

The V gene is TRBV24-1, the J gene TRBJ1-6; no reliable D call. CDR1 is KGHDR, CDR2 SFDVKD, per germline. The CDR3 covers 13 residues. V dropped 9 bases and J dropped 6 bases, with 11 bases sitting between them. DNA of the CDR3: TGTGCCACCCAACGGGAGGTTAATTCACCCCTCCACTTT. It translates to CATQREVNSPLHF.

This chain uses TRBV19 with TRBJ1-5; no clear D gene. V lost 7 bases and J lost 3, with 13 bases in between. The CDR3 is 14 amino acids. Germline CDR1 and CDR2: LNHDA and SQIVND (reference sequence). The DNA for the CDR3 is TGTGCCAGTATCCTACGAAGCTACAATCAGCCCCAGCATTTT. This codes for CASILRSYNQPQHF.

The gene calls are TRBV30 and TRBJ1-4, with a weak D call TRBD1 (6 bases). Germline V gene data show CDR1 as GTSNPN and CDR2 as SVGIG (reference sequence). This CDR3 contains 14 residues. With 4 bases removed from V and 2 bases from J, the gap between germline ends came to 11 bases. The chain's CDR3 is CAWTGGLTNEKLFF. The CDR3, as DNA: TGTGCCTGGACCGGGGGGCTCACTAATGAAAAACTGTTTTTT. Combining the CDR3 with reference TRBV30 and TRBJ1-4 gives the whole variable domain SQTIHQWPATLVQPVGSPLSLECTVEGTSNPNLYWYRQAAGRGLQLLFYSVGIGQISSEVPQNLSASRPQDRQFILSSKKLLLSDSGFYLCAWTGGLTNEKLFFGSGTQLSVL.

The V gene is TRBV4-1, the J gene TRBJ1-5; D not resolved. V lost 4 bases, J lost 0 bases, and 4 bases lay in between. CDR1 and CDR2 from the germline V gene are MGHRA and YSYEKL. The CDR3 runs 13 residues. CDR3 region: CASSRLSNQPQHF. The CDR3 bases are TGCGCCAGCAGCCGACTTAGCAATCAGCCCCAGCATTTT.

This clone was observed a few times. The CDR3 loop reads CASSWRDRVYEQYF. CDR3 coding DNA: TGTGCCAGCAGCTGGCGGGACAGGGTCTACGAGCAGTACTTC. The gene calls are TRBV11-2 and TRBJ2-7; 9 positions match TRBD1. Germline values: CDR1 SGHAT, CDR2 FQNNGV. The CDR3 length is 14 residues. The V and J ends lost 4 bases and 3 bases, in that order; junction bases with no gene match: 4.

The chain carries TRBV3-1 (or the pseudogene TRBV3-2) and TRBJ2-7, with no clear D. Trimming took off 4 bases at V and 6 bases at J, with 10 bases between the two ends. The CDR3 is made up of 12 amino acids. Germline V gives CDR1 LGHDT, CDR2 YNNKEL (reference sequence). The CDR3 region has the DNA TGTGCCAGCAGCCTTCACCCCAGCGAGCAGTACTTC. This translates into CASSLHPSEQYF.

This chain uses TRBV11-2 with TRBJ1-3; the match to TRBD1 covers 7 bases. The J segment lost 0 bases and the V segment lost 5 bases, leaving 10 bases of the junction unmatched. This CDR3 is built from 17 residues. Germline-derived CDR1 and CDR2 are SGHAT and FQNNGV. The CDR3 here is CASSIGGWEDSGNTIYF. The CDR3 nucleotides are TGTGCCAGCAGCATAGGGGGCTGGGAGGACTCTGGAAACACCATATATTTT.

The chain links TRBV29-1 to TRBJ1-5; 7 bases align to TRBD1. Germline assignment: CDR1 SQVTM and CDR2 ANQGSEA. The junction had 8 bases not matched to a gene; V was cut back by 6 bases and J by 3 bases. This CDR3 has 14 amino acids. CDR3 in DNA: TGCAGCGTCGCCACCGGACAGGTCAATCAGCCCCAGCATTTT. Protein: CSVATGQVNQPQHF.